The next 6 T cell receptor beta chains were all read from a single sample in a study of monozygotic twins with inflammatory bowel disease. TCRdb reanalyzed the 5' RACE reads, giving one entry per CDR3 protein sequence and no DNA. This specimen shows some 83,000 distinct CDR3 sequences; the ten leading clones hold approximately 7%. The material sequenced was blood. These receptors were taken from a human donor with ulcerative colitis or Crohn's disease, or a healthy co-twin of an affected twin (not recorded which).

The V and J genes are TRBV7-2 and TRBJ2-3; the TRBD1 assignment by TCRdb is unverifiable without DNA. The germline V gene encodes CDR1 SGHTA and CDR2 FQGNSA. There are 14 residues in the CDR3. CDR3 in amino acids: CASSLVRGLDTQYF.

The gene calls are TRBV3-1 and TRBJ1-1; with no DNA, the TCRdb D assignment of TRBD1 cannot be verified. CDR3 length equals 13 residues. The germline CDR1 and CDR2 sequences are LGHDT and YNNKEL (reference sequence). The CDR3 protein is CASSLRGKTEAFF.

This chain connects TRBV6-6 to TRBJ2-3; the D gene TCRdb calls, TRBD2, cannot be checked with no DNA. From germline, CDR1 is MNHNY and CDR2 SVGAGI (reference sequence). This CDR3 has 13 amino acids. The CDR3 region is CASSAGALNTQYF.

The V gene is TRBV6-5, the J gene TRBJ1-2. Germline V gene lookup returns CDR1 MNHEY and CDR2 SVGAGI. The CDR3 is 12 residues long. The CDR3 loop reads CASGFQVGGYTF.

The rearrangement uses TRBV24-1 and TRBJ1-2. The CDR3 consists of 13 residues. CDR1 and CDR2 (germline): KGHDR, SFDVKD. The CDR3 protein is CATSEGTNYGYTF.

The chain uses TRBV28 and TRBJ1-5; TCRdb calls TRBD1, which cannot be checked without DNA. Looked up from germline, CDR1 is MDHEN and CDR2 is SYDVKM. CDR3 length: 14 amino acids. The chain's CDR3 is CASRNTGNNQPQHF.